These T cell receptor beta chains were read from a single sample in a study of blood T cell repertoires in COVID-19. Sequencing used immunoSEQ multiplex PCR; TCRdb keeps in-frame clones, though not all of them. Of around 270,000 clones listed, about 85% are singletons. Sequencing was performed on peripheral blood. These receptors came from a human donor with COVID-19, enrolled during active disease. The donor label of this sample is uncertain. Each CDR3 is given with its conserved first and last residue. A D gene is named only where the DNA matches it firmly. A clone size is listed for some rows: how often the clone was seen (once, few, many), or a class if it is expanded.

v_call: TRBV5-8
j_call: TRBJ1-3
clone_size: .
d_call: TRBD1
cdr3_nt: TGTGCCAGCAGCTTGACAGGGGAAGAAGCTGGAAACACCATATATTTT
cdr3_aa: CASSLTGEEAGNTIYF

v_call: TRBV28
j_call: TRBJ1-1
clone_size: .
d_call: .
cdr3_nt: TGTGCCAGTACAGGGATCACTGAAGCTTTCTTT
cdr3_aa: CASTGITEAFF

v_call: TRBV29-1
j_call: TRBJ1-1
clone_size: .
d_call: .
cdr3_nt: TGCAGCGTTGTCGTACTAGACAACACTGAAGCTTTCTTT
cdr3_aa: CSVVVLDNTEAFF

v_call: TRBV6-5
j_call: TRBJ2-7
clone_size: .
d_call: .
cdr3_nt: TGTGCCAGCAGTTCCCGTATGGGGCCCTACGAGCAGTACTTC
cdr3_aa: CASSSRMGPYEQYF

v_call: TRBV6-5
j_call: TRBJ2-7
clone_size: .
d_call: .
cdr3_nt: TGTGCCAGCAGATCCGGTGATAGTTCCTACGAGCAGTACTTC
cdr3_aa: CASRSGDSSYEQYF

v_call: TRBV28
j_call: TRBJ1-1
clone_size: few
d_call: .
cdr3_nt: TGTGCCAGCAGTTGGGGATTAACAGGGAAATACACTGAAGCTTTCTTT
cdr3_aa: CASSWGLTGKYTEAFF

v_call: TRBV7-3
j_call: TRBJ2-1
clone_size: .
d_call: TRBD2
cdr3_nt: TGTGCCAGCAGCGCGGGACCGAGCGGGAGCGGTAATGAGCAGTTCTTC
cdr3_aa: CASSAGPSGSGNEQFF

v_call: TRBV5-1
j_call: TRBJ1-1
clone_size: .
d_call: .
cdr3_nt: TGCGCCAGCAGCTTGGGGGCAGCCCGGAACACTGAAGCTTTCTTT
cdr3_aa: CASSLGAARNTEAFF

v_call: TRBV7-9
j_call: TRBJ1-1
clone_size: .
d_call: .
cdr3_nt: TGTGCCAGCACCTCTTTTGGACAGAGGGCTTTCTTT
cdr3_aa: CASTSFGQRAFF

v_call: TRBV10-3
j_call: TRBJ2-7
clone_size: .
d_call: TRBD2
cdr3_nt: TGTGCCATCAGTGAGTCGACTAGCGGGTCCTACGAGCAGTACTTC
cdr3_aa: CAISESTSGSYEQYF

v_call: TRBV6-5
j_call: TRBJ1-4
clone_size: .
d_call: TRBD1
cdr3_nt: TGTGCCAGCACCGACAGGGGGGATGGTGAAAAACTGTTTTTT
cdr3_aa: CASTDRGDGEKLFF

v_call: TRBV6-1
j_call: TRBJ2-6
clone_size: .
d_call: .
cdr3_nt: TGTGCCAGCAGTGTCCGGCCGTGGAGCTCTGGGGCCAACGTCCTGACTTTC
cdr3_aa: CASSVRPWSSGANVLTF

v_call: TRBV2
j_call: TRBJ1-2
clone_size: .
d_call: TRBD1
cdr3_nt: TGTGCCAGCACCTCCGGGACAGGTGCCGCTAACTATGGCTACACCTTC
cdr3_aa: CASTSGTGAANYGYTF

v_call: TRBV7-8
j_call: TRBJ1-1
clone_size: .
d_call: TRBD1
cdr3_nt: TGTGCCAGCAGCCCCAGGGGGGTCACTGAAGCTTTCTTT
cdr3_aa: CASSPRGVTEAFF

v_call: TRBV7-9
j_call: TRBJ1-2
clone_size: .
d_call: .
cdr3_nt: TGTGCCAGCAGCTCCCCCGGGACTAGCCCCCTTAACTATGGCTACACCTTC
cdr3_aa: CASSSPGTSPLNYGYTF

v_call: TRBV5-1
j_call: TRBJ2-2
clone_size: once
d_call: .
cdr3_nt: TGCGCCAGCAGCTTGGGGGACACGGTGGGGACCGGGGAGCTGTTTTTT
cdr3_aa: CASSLGDTVGTGELFF

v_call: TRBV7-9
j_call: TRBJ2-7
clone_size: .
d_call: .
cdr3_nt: TGTGCCAGCAGCCCCGGGACACCCTCCTACGAGCAGTACTTC
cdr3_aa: CASSPGTPSYEQYF

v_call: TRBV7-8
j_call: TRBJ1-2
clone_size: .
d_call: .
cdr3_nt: TGTGCCAGCAGCTTAGCGGGTCTAGTCTCTGGCTACACCTTC
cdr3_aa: CASSLAGLVSGYTF

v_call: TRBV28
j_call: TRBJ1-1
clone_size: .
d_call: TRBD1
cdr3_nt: TGTGCCAGCAGAAAAGGGGGCGGGCTCGGGGACACTGAAGCTTTCTTT
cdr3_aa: CASRKGGGLGDTEAFF

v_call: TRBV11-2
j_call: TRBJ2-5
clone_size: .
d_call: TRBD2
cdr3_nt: TGTGCCAGCAGCTTAGCGGGAGGGCGGGAGACCCAGTACTTC
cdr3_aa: CASSLAGGRETQYF

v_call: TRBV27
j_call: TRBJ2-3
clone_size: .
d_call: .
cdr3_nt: TGTGCCAGCAGTTTAGGAGGGAATGTTCTATATACGCAGTATTTT
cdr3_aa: CASSLGGNVLYTQYF

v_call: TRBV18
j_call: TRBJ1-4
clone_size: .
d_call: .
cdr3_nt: TGTGCCAGCTCACCACGAGGGGGGGATTCAACTAATGAAAAACTGTTTTTT
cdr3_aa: CASSPRGGDSTNEKLFF

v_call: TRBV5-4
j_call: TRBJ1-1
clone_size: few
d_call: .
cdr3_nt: TGTGCCAGCACCATTGGGCCCCGAACTGAAGCTTTCTTT
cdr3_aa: CASTIGPRTEAFF

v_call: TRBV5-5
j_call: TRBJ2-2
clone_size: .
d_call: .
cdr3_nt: TGTGCCAGCAGCCCACTCCCTGTGGAGGGTGGGATCACCGGGGAGCTGTTTTTT
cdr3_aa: CASSPLPVEGGITGELFF

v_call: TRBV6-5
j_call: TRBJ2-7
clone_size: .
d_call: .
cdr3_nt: TGTGCCAGCAGGACAGCCGAGGAGCAGTACTTC
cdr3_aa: CASRTAEEQYF

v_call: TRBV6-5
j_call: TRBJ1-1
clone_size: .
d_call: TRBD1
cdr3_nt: TGTGCCAGCACAACACCGGGACAGGGGGTCACTGAAGCTTTCTTT
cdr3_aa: CASTTPGQGVTEAFF

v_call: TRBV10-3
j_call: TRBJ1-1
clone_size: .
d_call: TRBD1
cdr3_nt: TGTGCCATCAGTAAGGAAGAGGGGGCGACTGAAGCTTTCTTT
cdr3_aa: CAISKEEGATEAFF

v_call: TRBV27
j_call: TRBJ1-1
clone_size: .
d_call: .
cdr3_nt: TGTGCCAGCAGACTACAGGGAGCGAACACTGAAGCTTTCTTT
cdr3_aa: CASRLQGANTEAFF

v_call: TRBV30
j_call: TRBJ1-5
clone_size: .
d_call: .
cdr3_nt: TGTGCCTGGAGTGTACGGGGACAAATGTTTCGGCCCCAGCATTTT
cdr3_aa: CAWSVRGQMFRPQHF

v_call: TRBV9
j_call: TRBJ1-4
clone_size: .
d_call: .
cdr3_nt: TGTGCCAGCAGCGTACAAGGGGCCGCTAATGAAAAACTGTTTTTT
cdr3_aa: CASSVQGAANEKLFF

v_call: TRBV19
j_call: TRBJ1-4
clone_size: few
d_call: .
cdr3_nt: TGTGCCAGTAGTATTCGCGGACCATCCTCTGCCCGCCTGGCCTCGGGGGACGAGAGGGAAAAACTGTTTTTT
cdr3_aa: CASSIRGPSSARLASGDEREKLFF

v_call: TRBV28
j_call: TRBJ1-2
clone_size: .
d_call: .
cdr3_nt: TGTGCCAGCAGTCGAGTCGCTAACTATGGCTACACCTTC
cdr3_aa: CASSRVANYGYTF

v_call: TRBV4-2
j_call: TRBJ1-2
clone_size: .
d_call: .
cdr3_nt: TGTGCCAGCAGCCAAGCCCCCTTCTTTGACGGGGATGGCTACACCTTC
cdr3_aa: CASSQAPFFDGDGYTF

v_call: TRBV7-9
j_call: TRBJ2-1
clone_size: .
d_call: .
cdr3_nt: TGTGCCAGCAGCTTTAGCCTACCCCACAATGAGCAGTTCTTC
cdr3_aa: CASSFSLPHNEQFF

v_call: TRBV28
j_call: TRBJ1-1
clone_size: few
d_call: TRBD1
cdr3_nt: TGTGCCAGCAGTTATGACAGGGGGCTGAACACTGAAGCTTTCTTT
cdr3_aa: CASSYDRGLNTEAFF

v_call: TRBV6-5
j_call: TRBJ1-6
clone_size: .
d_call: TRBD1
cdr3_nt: TGTGCCAGCACTCGAGGGACAGGGAATTCACCCCTCCACTTT
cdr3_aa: CASTRGTGNSPLHF

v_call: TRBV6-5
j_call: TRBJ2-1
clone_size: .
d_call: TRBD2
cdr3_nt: TGTGCCAGCAGTTACCCGACGGCGGGAGGGCCGGGTGAGCAGTTCTTC
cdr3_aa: CASSYPTAGGPGEQFF

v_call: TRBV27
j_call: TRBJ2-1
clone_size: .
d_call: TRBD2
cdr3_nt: TGTGCCAGCAGTGCAATACTAGCGGGGCTATTAAATGAGCAGTTCTTC
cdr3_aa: CASSAILAGLLNEQFF

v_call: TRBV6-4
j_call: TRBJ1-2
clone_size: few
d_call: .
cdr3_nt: TGTGCCAGCAGTGAAGCCCGTGGTACTGGCTACACCTTC
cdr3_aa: CASSEARGTGYTF

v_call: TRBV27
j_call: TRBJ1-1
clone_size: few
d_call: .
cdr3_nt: TGTGCCAGCAGTTTATCACCCCCGGGGGTTGAAGCTTTCTTT
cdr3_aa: CASSLSPPGVEAFF

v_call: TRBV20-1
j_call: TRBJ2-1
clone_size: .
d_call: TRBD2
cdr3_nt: TGCAGTGCTGGGACTAGCCAGGGTCTGTTCTTC
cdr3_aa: CSAGTSQGLFF